This T cell receptor (beta chain) was profiled in a study of T cell responses to AZD1222 COVID-19 vaccine. Germline assignment: CDR1 LGHDT and CDR2 YNNKEL (reference sequence). The J segment lost 8 bases and the V segment lost 3 bases, leaving 8 bases of the junction unmatched. The CDR3 runs 15 residues. On this clone: Its specificity is not known.

Using immunoSEQ multiplex PCR, the repertoire was profiled, and TCRdb retains in-frame clones only, with some absent. This sample has about 130,000 clones, with 88% found just once. Study-wide findings and caveats: Nearly half of spike-specific TCRs reportedly go after variant regions that carry no mutations.

The material sequenced was peripheral blood, taken on day 0 of AZD1222 vaccination. The J gene is TRBJ1-3, the V gene TRBV3-1 (or the pseudogene TRBV3-2); the match to TRBD1 covers 9 bases. The source is an adult in good health. This CDR3 is CASSHPGQGIDTIYF. The CDR3 DNA is TGTGCCAGCAGCCATCCGGGACAGGGTATTGACACCATATATTTT.